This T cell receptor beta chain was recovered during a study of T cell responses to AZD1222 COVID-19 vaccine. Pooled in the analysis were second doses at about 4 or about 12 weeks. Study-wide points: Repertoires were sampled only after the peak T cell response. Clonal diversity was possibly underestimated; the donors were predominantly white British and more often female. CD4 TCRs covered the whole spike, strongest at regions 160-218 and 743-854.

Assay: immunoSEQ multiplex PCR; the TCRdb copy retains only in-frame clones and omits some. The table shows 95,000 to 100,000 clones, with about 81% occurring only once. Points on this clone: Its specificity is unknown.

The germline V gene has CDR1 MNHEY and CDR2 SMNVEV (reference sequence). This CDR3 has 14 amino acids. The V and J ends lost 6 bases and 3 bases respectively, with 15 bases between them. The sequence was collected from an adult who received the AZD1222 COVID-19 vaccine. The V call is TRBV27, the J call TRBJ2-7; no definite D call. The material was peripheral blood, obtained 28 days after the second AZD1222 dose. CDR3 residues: CASREMDLHYEQYF. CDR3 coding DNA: TGTGCCAGCAGGGAAATGGATTTGCACTACGAGCAGTACTTC.